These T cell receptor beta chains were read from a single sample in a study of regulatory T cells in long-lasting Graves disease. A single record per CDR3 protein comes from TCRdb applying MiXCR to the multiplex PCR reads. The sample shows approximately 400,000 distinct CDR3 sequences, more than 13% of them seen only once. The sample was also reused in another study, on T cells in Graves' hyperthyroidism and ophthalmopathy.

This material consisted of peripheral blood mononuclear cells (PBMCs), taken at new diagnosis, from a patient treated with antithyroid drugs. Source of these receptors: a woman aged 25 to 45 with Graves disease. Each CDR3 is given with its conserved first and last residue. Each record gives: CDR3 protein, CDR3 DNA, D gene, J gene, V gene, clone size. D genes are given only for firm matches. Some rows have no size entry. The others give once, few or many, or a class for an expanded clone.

CDR3aa: CASSSGLDTDTQYF
CDR3nt: TGTGCCAGCAGCTCGGGACTAGACACAGATACGCAGTATTTT
d_gene: TRBD2
j_gene: TRBJ2-3
v_gene: TRBV7-3
abundance: many

CDR3aa: CASSPVLNTEAFF
CDR3nt: TGTGCCAGCTCACCAGTCCTGAACACTGAAGCTTTCTTT
d_gene: .
j_gene: TRBJ1-1
v_gene: TRBV18
abundance: many

CDR3aa: CASSQESTKLFF
CDR3nt: TGCGCCAGCAGCCAAGAGTCCACAAAACTGTTTTTT
d_gene: .
j_gene: TRBJ1-4
v_gene: TRBV4-1
abundance: few

CDR3aa: CSATKGTGGGGEQYF
CDR3nt: TGCAGCGCCACCAAGGGGACAGGGGGAGGGGGTGAGCAGTACTTC
d_gene: TRBD1
j_gene: TRBJ2-7
v_gene: TRBV29-1
abundance: .

CDR3aa: CAASLGSYEQYF
CDR3nt: TGTGCCGCCAGCTTGGGTTCCTACGAGCAGTACTTC
d_gene: .
j_gene: TRBJ2-7
v_gene: TRBV6-1
abundance: few

CDR3aa: CSASTRPGLAPSNEQFF
CDR3nt: TGCAGTGCCAGTACACGACCCGGACTAGCGCCGAGCAATGAGCAGTTCTTC
d_gene: TRBD2
j_gene: TRBJ2-1
v_gene: TRBV20-1
abundance: many

CDR3aa: CASSEGLGQGNSPLHF
CDR3nt: TGTGCCAGCAGTGAAGGGCTAGGCCAGGGAAATTCACCCCTCCACTTT
d_gene: .
j_gene: TRBJ1-6
v_gene: TRBV2
abundance: many

CDR3aa: CASSTTQGAVGNQPQHF
CDR3nt: TGTGCCAGCAGCACGACACAGGGGGCTGTCGGCAATCAGCCCCAGCATTTT
d_gene: TRBD1
j_gene: TRBJ1-5
v_gene: TRBV6-1
abundance: few

CDR3aa: CASSNRPGGANVLTF
CDR3nt: TGCGCCAGCAGTAACCGGCCAGGTGGGGCCAACGTCCTGACTTTC
d_gene: .
j_gene: TRBJ2-6
v_gene: TRBV5-1
abundance: many

CDR3aa: CASSRQGTANYGYTF
CDR3nt: TGTGCCAGCAGTCGTCAAGGGACAGCTAACTATGGCTACACCTTC
d_gene: TRBD1
j_gene: TRBJ1-2
v_gene: TRBV6-2/TRBV6-3
abundance: .

CDR3aa: CASSLIGHTQETQYF
CDR3nt: TGCGCCAGCAGCTTGATCGGCCATACACAAGAGACCCAGTACTTC
d_gene: .
j_gene: TRBJ2-5
v_gene: TRBV5-1
abundance: many

CDR3aa: CSAIKRYNEQFF
CDR3nt: TGCAGTGCTATTAAACGCTACAATGAGCAGTTCTTC
d_gene: .
j_gene: TRBJ2-1
v_gene: TRBV20-1
abundance: many

CDR3aa: CASSHRGIAGDPEAFF
CDR3nt: TGTGCCAGCAGCCATAGGGGGATAGCGGGTGACCCTGAAGCTTTCTTT
d_gene: .
j_gene: TRBJ1-1
v_gene: TRBV27
abundance: many

CDR3aa: CAWRTGAAFF
CDR3nt: TGTGCCTGGAGGACCGGGGCGGCTTTCTTT
d_gene: .
j_gene: TRBJ1-1
v_gene: TRBV30
abundance: many

CDR3aa: CSARGRNTEAFF
CDR3nt: TGCAGTGCTAGAGGTAGGAACACTGAAGCTTTCTTT
d_gene: .
j_gene: TRBJ1-1
v_gene: TRBV20-1
abundance: many

CDR3aa: CASSLHSGTSGRFSGELFF
CDR3nt: TGTGCCAGCAGCTTGCATTCCGGGACTAGCGGGAGGTTTAGCGGGGAGCTGTTTTTT
d_gene: TRBD2
j_gene: TRBJ2-2
v_gene: TRBV11-2
abundance: few

CDR3aa: CASSTDGNTGELFF
CDR3nt: TGTGCCAGTAGTACTGACGGCAACACCGGGGAGCTGTTTTTT
d_gene: .
j_gene: TRBJ2-2
v_gene: TRBV19
abundance: few

CDR3aa: CASSLAQPEGHYGYTF
CDR3nt: TGCGCCAGCAGCTTGGCCCAGCCGGAGGGCCACTATGGCTACACCTTC
d_gene: .
j_gene: TRBJ1-2
v_gene: TRBV5-1
abundance: .

CDR3aa: CASKRGGGRHNEQFF
CDR3nt: TGTGCCAGCAAGCGAGGCGGCGGGAGGCACAATGAGCAGTTCTTC
d_gene: TRBD2
j_gene: TRBJ2-1
v_gene: TRBV25-1
abundance: .

CDR3aa: CAITDSGNTIYF
CDR3nt: TGTGCCATCACGGACTCTGGAAACACCATATATTTT
d_gene: .
j_gene: TRBJ1-3
v_gene: TRBV10-3
abundance: many

CDR3aa: CASRLKETQYF
CDR3nt: TGTGCCAGCAGGCTAAAGGAGACCCAGTACTTC
d_gene: .
j_gene: TRBJ2-5
v_gene: TRBV2
abundance: many

CDR3aa: CASSRLQSNYGYTF
CDR3nt: TGTGCCAGCTCACGCCTACAGTCGAACTATGGCTACACCTTC
d_gene: .
j_gene: TRBJ1-2
v_gene: TRBV18
abundance: few

CDR3aa: CASSFASGKVNEQFF
CDR3nt: TGTGCCAGCAGCTTTGCTAGCGGCAAGGTGAATGAGCAGTTCTTC
d_gene: TRBD2
j_gene: TRBJ2-1
v_gene: TRBV6-2/TRBV6-3
abundance: few

CDR3aa: CASNTGTENTEAFF
CDR3nt: TGCGCCAGCAACACCGGGACAGAGAACACTGAAGCTTTCTTT
d_gene: TRBD1
j_gene: TRBJ1-1
v_gene: TRBV5-1
abundance: many

CDR3aa: CASSNSGRRYNEQFF
CDR3nt: TGTGCCAGCAGCAATAGCGGGAGGCGATACAATGAGCAGTTCTTC
d_gene: TRBD2
j_gene: TRBJ2-1
v_gene: TRBV6-1
abundance: many

CDR3aa: CASSLNRQGYEQYF
CDR3nt: TGTGCCAGCAGCTTAAATCGGCAGGGCTACGAGCAGTACTTC
d_gene: .
j_gene: TRBJ2-7
v_gene: TRBV11-2
abundance: many

CDR3aa: CASSPPGGRGTDTQYF
CDR3nt: TGTGCCAGCAGTCCCCCCGGCGGGAGAGGCACAGATACGCAGTATTTT
d_gene: TRBD2
j_gene: TRBJ2-3
v_gene: TRBV28
abundance: many

CDR3aa: CASSLGPNPPTDTQYF
CDR3nt: TGTGCCAGCAGTCTGGGACCAAACCCCCCAACAGATACGCAGTATTTT
d_gene: .
j_gene: TRBJ2-3
v_gene: TRBV12-3/TRBV12-4
abundance: many

CDR3aa: CATSELTGHTQYF
CDR3nt: TGTGCCACCAGTGAGTTGACAGGGCATACGCAGTATTTT
d_gene: TRBD1
j_gene: TRBJ2-3
v_gene: TRBV24-1
abundance: many

CDR3aa: CASSPQDRVNEKLFF
CDR3nt: TGTGCCAGCAGCCCCCAGGACAGGGTGAATGAAAAACTGTTTTTT
d_gene: TRBD1
j_gene: TRBJ1-4
v_gene: TRBV9
abundance: few

CDR3aa: CASSLAWDRQETQYF
CDR3nt: TGTGCCAGCAGCTTAGCCTGGGACAGGCAAGAGACCCAGTACTTC
d_gene: TRBD1
j_gene: TRBJ2-5
v_gene: TRBV11-1
abundance: many

CDR3aa: CASSRDREGEKLFF
CDR3nt: TGTGCCAGCAGCCGTGACAGGGAGGGGGAAAAACTGTTTTTT
d_gene: TRBD1
j_gene: TRBJ1-4
v_gene: TRBV3-1
abundance: once

CDR3aa: CASSRANREKLFF
CDR3nt: TGTGCCAGCAGTAGGGCCAACAGGGAAAAACTGTTTTTT
d_gene: .
j_gene: TRBJ1-4
v_gene: TRBV2
abundance: .

CDR3aa: CSVAPTGTEAFF
CDR3nt: TGCAGCGTTGCCCCGACAGGAACTGAAGCTTTCTTT
d_gene: .
j_gene: TRBJ1-1
v_gene: TRBV29-1
abundance: many

CDR3aa: CASSMTSGNYEQYF
CDR3nt: TGTGCCAGTAGTATGACTAGCGGGAACTACGAGCAGTACTTC
d_gene: TRBD2
j_gene: TRBJ2-7
v_gene: TRBV19
abundance: many

CDR3aa: CATTARDNEQFF
CDR3nt: TGTGCCACGACAGCTCGGGACAATGAGCAGTTCTTC
d_gene: .
j_gene: TRBJ2-1
v_gene: TRBV3-1
abundance: many